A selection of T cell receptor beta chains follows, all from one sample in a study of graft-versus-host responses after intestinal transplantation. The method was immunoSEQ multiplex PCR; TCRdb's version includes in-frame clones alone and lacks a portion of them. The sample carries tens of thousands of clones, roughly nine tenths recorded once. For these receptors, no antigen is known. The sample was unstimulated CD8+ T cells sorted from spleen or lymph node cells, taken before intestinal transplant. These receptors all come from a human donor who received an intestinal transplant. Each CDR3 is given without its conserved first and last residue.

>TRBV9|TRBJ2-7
ASSVGGQYSSYEQY
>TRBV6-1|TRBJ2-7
ASSEYGGASYEQY
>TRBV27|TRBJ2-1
ASKVLAGINEQF
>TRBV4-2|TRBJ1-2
ASSQEGRVGYT
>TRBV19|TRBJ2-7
ASSAGTSASYEQY
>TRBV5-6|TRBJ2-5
ASSFPGQGPLETQY
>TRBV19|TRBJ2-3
ASSLGLAGTSTDTQY
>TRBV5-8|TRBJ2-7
ASSFRQQWVEQY
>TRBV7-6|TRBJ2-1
ASSLGGLYNEQF
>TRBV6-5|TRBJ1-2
AISAGRNGYT
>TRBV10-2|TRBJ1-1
ASSGWGLAEAF
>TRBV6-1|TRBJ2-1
ASSALIADYYNEQF
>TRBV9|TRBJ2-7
ASSVAEGGNYEQY
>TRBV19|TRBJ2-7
ASSIGPGYEQY
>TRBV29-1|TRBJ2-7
SADLGQAGQY
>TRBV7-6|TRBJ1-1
ASSLSRGQEAF
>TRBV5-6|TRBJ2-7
ASSVQNEQY
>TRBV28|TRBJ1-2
ASSLLTGFNYGYT
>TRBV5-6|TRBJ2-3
ASSLNGHLRQY
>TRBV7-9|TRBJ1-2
ASTPQAFNYGYT
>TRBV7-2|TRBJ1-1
ASSQIPSVGGEAF
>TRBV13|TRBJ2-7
ASSFQGSPYEQY
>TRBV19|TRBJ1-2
ASNTGDSGYGYT
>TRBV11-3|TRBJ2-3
ASSFSGGRVLDTQY
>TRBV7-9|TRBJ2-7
ASSRTGMQY
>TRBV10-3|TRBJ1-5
AIERVNQPQH
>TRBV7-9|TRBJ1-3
ASSLYQGAGNTIY
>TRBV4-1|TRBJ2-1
ASSQGHYNEQF
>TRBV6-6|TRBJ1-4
ASSYGTFSTNEKLF
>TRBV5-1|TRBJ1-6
ARVGQGARNSPLH
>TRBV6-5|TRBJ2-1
ASSISGSYNEQF
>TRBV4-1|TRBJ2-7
ASSQAPPPGGYEQY
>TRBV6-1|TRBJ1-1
ASTATGTFY
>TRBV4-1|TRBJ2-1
ASSQDGTGTGNEQF
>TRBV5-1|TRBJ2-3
ASSLYTDTQY
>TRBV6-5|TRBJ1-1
ASSLNGYTEAF
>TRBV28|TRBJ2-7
ASRTSGRVYEQY
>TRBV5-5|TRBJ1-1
ASSLNRGRTEAF
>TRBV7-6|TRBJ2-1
ASSLEQGPSYNEQF
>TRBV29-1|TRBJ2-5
SVEDQRQGALETQY
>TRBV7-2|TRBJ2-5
ASSFLAGGISETQY
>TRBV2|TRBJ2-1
ASRTGARGEQF
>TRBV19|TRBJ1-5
ASSLASGPHQPQH
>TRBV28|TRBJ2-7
ASRLGGGEQY
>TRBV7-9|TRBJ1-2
ASSLRDRGYGYT
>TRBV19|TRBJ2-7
ASSIARGAYEQY
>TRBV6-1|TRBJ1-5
ASSRNREPQH
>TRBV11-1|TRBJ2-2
ASSQIPGERTGELF
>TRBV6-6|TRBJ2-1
ASSGSGLAGVEF
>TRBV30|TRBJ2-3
AWTLGGDTQY
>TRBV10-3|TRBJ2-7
AISESQGTSGISYEQY
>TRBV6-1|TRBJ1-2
ASSEDRGT
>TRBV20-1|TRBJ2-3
SASLTDTQY
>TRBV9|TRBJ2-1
ASNLNGTSYSNEQF
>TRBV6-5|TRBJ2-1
ASTADRRNEQF
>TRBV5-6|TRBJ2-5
ASSLAQGETQY
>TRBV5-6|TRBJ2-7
ASSLASGVGSYEQY
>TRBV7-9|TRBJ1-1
ASSPWTERPEAF
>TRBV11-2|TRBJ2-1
ASSSPGQGASEQF
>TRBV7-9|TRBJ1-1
ASSFRRVDAEAF